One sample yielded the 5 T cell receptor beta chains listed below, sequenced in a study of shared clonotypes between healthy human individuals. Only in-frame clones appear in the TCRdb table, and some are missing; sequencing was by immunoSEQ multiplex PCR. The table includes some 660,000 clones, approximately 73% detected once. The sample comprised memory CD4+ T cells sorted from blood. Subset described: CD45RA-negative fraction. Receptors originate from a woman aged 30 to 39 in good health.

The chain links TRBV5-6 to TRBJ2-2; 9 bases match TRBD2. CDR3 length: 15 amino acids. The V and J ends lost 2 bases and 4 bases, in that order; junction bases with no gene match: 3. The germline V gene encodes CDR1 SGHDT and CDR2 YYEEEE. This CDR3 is CASSLGAGGTGELFF. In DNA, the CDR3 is TGTGCCAGCAGCTTAGGAGCGGGAGGCACCGGGGAGCTGTTTTTT.

The CDR3 protein is CSVDRQGALKYF. The CDR3 nucleotides read TGCAGCGTGGATAGACAGGGGGCCCTGAAGTACTTC. The V call is TRBV29-1, the J call TRBJ2-5, with 10 positions matching TRBD1. V lost 6 bases and J lost 12; bases outside the gene matches: 10. The CDR3 is 12 residues long. Per the germline V gene, CDR1 is SQVTM and CDR2 is ANQGSEA.

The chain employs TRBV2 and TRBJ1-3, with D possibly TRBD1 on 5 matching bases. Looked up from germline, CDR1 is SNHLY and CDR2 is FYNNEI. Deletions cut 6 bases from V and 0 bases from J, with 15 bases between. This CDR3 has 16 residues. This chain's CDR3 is CASRVGGSSSGNTIYF. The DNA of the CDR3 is TGTGCCAGCAGGGTGGGGGGTTCAAGCTCTGGAAACACCATATATTTT.

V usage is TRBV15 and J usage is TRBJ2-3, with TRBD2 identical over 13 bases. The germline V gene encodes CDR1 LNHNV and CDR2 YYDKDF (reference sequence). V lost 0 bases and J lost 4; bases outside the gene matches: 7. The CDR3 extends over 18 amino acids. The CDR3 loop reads CATSRDTGTSGTADTQYF. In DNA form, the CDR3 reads TGTGCCACCAGCAGAGATACGGGGACTAGCGGGACCGCAGATACGCAGTATTTT.

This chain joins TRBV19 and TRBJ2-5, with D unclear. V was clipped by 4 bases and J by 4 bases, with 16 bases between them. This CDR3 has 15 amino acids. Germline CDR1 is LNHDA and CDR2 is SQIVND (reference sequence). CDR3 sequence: CASSNRATVGETQYF. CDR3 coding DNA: TGTGCCAGTAGTAACCGGGCAACGGTTGGAGAGACCCAGTACTTC.